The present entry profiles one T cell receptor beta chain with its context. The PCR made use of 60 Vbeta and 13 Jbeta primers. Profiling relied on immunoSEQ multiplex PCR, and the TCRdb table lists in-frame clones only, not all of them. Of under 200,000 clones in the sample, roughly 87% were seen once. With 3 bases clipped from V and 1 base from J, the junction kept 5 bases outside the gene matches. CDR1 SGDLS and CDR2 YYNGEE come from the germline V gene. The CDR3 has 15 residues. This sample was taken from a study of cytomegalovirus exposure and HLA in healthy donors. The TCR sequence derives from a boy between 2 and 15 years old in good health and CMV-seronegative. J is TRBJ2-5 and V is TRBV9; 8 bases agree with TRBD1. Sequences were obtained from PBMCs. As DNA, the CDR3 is TGTGCCAGCAGCGGTAGACAGGGGATCCAAGAGACCCAGTACTTC. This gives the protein CASSGRQGIQETQYF.